These T cell receptor beta chains were read from a single sample in a study of T cells after posttransplantation cyclophosphamide. Generated by immunoSEQ multiplex PCR, the TCRdb table keeps only in-frame clones and is missing some. The sample has about 16,000 clones, over 75% seen once. This material consisted of PBMCs, taken after an allogeneic stem cell transplant with a calcineurin inhibitor and methotrexate. The origin of the receptors is a male patient aged 45-60 years who received an allogeneic stem cell transplant from an unrelated donor, was CMV-positive, and had chronic GVHD only. Some T cells may possibly be graft donor cells. Both conserved end residues are part of each CDR3. The order of the fields is clone size, J gene, V gene, D gene, CDR3 protein, CDR3 DNA. The D gene is left open where the match is weak. Size is omitted from some rows. Given values are once, few, many or a class for expanded clones.

NA,TRBJ2-5,TRBV6-5,TRBD2,CASRKAGGTQETQYF,TGTGCCAGCAGAAAAGCGGGGGGTACCCAAGAGACCCAGTACTTC
NA,TRBJ1-4,TRBV19,NA,CASSIGTYREKLFF,TGTGCCAGTAGTATCGGGACATATCGCGAAAAACTGTTTTTT
NA,TRBJ2-7,TRBV7-9,NA,CASSLELGVPAYEQYF,TGTGCCAGCAGCTTAGAGTTAGGGGTCCCCGCCTACGAGCAGTACTTC
NA,TRBJ2-3,TRBV29-1,TRBD2,CSVRTSGTDTQYF,TGCAGCGTTAGGACTAGCGGCACAGATACGCAGTATTTT
NA,TRBJ2-7,TRBV7-2,TRBD2,CASSRLAGSGEQYF,TGTGCCAGCAGCCGGCTAGCGGGATCTGGCGAGCAGTACTTC
NA,TRBJ2-7,TRBV12-5,NA,CASGFGSYEQYF,TGTGCTAGTGGTTTCGGTTCCTACGAGCAGTACTTC
NA,TRBJ1-2,TRBV28,NA,CASSPLDSDNYGYTF,TGTGCCAGCAGTCCCTTAGACAGTGATAACTATGGCTACACCTTC
few,TRBJ2-7,TRBV10-2,TRBD1,CASTPGQAPEQYF,TGCGCCAGCACCCCGGGACAGGCCCCCGAGCAGTACTTC
NA,TRBJ2-2,TRBV10-3,NA,CAISAGTPNTGELFF,TGTGCCATCAGTGCCGGGACACCTAACACCGGGGAGCTGTTTTTT
NA,TRBJ2-7,TRBV10-3,NA,CATLDGNSYEQYF,TGTGCCACCCTAGACGGGAACTCCTACGAGCAGTACTTC
NA,TRBJ1-5,TRBV7-9,NA,CASSSQALGGIQPQHF,TGTGCCAGCAGCTCACAGGCCCTCGGGGGAATCCAGCCCCAGCATTTT
NA,TRBJ2-3,TRBV5-6,TRBD1,CASSGGTGGRDTQYF,TGTGCCAGCAGCGGCGGGACAGGGGGCCGAGATACGCAGTATTTT
NA,TRBJ2-2,TRBV11-3,TRBD1,CASSPPGTGFTGELFF,TGTGCCAGCAGCCCCCCCGGGACAGGCTTCACCGGGGAGCTGTTTTTT
once,TRBJ1-3,TRBV11-2,NA,CASKTGPLNTIYF,TGTGCCAGCAAAACAGGGCCTTTGAACACCATATATTTT
NA,TRBJ1-4,TRBV6-5,TRBD1,CASSSGAGGPDEKLFF,TGTGCCAGCAGTTCCGGAGCAGGGGGCCCTGATGAAAAACTGTTTTTT
NA,TRBJ1-2,TRBV6-5,NA,CASSPGVDYGYTF,TGTGCCAGCAGTCCCGGGGTAGACTATGGCTACACCTTC
few,TRBJ1-2,TRBV5-6,NA,CASSPGYGYTF,TGTGCCAGCAGCCCCGGCTATGGCTACACCTTC
NA,TRBJ1-2,TRBV5-6,TRBD1,CASSLPGQGAYGYTF,TGTGCCAGCAGCTTGCCGGGACAGGGGGCATATGGCTACACCTTC
NA,TRBJ1-2,TRBV5-4,NA,CASSLTGGYTF,TGTGCCAGCAGCTTGACAGGTGGCTACACCTTC
NA,TRBJ2-4,TRBV28,NA,CASSSTLLAKNIQYF,TGTGCCAGCAGTTCGACTCTTCTAGCCAAAAACATTCAGTACTTC
NA,TRBJ2-4,TRBV7-9,NA,CASSGPFKNIQYF,TGTGCCAGCAGCGGCCCCTTCAAAAACATTCAGTACTTC
NA,TRBJ1-5,TRBV6-5,NA,CASSKMGVGPQHF,TGTGCCAGCAGTAAAATGGGAGTTGGGCCCCAGCATTTT
NA,TRBJ1-1,TRBV25-1,NA,CASRRGFTEAFF,TGTGCCAGCCGAAGAGGGTTTACCGAAGCTTTCTTT
once,TRBJ2-3,TRBV25-1,NA,CASSEAGSRTDTQYF,TGTGCCAGCAGTGAGGCCGGGAGCCGCACAGATACGCAGTATTTT
NA,TRBJ2-2,TRBV7-9,NA,CASSLDLGALPGELFF,TGTGCCAGCAGCTTAGATCTGGGGGCCCTCCCCGGGGAGCTGTTTTTT
NA,TRBJ2-1,TRBV7-9,NA,CASSLASGIPYNEQFF,TGTGCCAGCAGCTTAGCGTCAGGGATCCCCTACAATGAGCAGTTCTTC
few,TRBJ1-3,TRBV6-1,NA,CASSFEAYSGNTIYF,TGTGCCAGCAGTTTCGAGGCTTACTCTGGAAACACCATATATTTT
NA,TRBJ2-5,TRBV29-1,NA,CSVEPTGGGSETQYF,TGCAGCGTTGAACCTACAGGGGGGGGTTCTGAGACCCAGTACTTC
NA,TRBJ2-5,TRBV27,TRBD2,CASAPGLGGEEQYF,TGTGCCAGCGCTCCGGGACTAGGGGGGGAGGAGCAGTACTTC
NA,TRBJ2-7,TRBV7-9,NA,CASSLAAEQYF,TGTGCCAGCAGCTTAGCGGCCGAGCAGTACTTC
NA,TRBJ2-7,TRBV7-8,NA,CASSSTSGTYEQYF,TGTGCCAGCAGCTCGACCTCGGGGACCTACGAGCAGTACTTC
NA,TRBJ2-5,TRBV18,TRBD2,CASGGGYQETQYF,TGTGCCAGCGGGGGAGGGTACCAAGAGACCCAGTACTTC
once,TRBJ1-4,TRBV29-1,NA,CSAWTATNEKLFF,TGCAGCGCATGGACAGCAACTAATGAAAAACTGTTTTTT
NA,TRBJ2-5,TRBV25-1,NA,CASSGLEGLQETQYF,TGTGCCAGCAGCGGTCTGGAGGGGTTACAAGAGACCCAGTACTTC
NA,TRBJ1-3,TRBV4-1,TRBD1,CASSKGAHSGNTIYF,TGCGCCAGCAGCAAGGGGGCCCACTCTGGAAACACCATATATTTT
NA,TRBJ2-1,TRBV27,TRBD2,CASSFSGLANEQFF,TGTGCCAGCAGTTTCTCCGGACTAGCCAATGAGCAGTTCTTC
NA,TRBJ2-2,TRBV6-5,NA,CAAGGRTGELFF,TGTGCCGCTGGGGGCCGGACCGGGGAGCTGTTTTTT
once,TRBJ2-1,TRBV7-6,TRBD1,CASSRRTGNEQFF,TGTGCCAGCAGCCGGCGGACAGGGAATGAGCAGTTCTTC
NA,TRBJ1-2,TRBV27,NA,CASRGGGAGDHGYTF,TGTGCCAGCAGGGGGGGAGGGGCAGGGGACCATGGCTACACCTTC
once,TRBJ2-5,TRBV5-6,TRBD1,CASSLGQGARGTQYF,TGTGCCAGCAGCTTGGGGCAGGGGGCGCGCGGGACCCAGTACTTC